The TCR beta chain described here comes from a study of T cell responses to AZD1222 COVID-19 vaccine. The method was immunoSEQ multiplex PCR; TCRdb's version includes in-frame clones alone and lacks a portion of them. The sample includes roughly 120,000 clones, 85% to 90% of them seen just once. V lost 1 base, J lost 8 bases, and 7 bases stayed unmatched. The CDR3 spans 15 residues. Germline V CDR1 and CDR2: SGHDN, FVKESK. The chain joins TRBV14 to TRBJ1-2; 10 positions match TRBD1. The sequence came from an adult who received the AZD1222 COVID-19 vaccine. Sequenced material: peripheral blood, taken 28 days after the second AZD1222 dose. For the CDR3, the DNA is TGTGCCAGCAGCCAAGGGTTCGGGACAGGGGAAGGCTACACCTTC. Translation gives CASSQGFGTGEGYTF.